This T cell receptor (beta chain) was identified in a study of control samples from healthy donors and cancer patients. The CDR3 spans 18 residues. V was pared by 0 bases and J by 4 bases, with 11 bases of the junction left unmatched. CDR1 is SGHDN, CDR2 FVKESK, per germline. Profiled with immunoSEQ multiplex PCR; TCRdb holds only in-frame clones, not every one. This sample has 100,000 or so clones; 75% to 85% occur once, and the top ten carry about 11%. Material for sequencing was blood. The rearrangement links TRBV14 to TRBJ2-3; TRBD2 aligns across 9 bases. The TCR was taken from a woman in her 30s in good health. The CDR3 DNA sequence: TGTGCCAGCAGCCAAGAAAGGCGGCTAGCGGGGTCAGCAGATACGCAGTATTTT. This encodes CASSQERRLAGSADTQYF.